This is a list of T cell receptor beta chains from one sample in a study of blood T cell repertoires in COVID-19. TCRdb keeps only in-frame clones here, not all; method: immunoSEQ multiplex PCR. The table includes roughly 100,000 clones, 90% to 95% detected once. Sequencing input: peripheral blood. Every receptor here comes from a human donor in a cohort sampled during active COVID-19. Both conserved end residues are part of each CDR3. A D gene is named only where the DNA matches it firmly. Only part of the rows carry a size: once, few, many, or a class if the clone is expanded.

D: -
J: TRBJ2-7
size: -
V: TRBV5-6
DNA: TGTGCCAGCAGCGCCGGGAACTCCTACGAGCAGTACTTC
CDR3: CASSAGNSYEQYF

D: -
J: TRBJ1-1
size: -
V: TRBV19
DNA: TGTGCCAGTAATCAGGGGTCGGGCACTGAAGCTTTCTTT
CDR3: CASNQGSGTEAFF

D: -
J: TRBJ2-1
size: -
V: TRBV7-2
DNA: TGTGCCAGCAGCTCATCAACTTCCTTCTCCTACAATGAGCAGTTCTTC
CDR3: CASSSSTSFSYNEQFF

D: -
J: TRBJ2-1
size: -
V: TRBV6-4
DNA: TGTGCCAGCAGTGACGGGTTAGCGTCGTACAATGAGCAGTTCTTC
CDR3: CASSDGLASYNEQFF

D: TRBD1
J: TRBJ1-6
size: -
V: TRBV25-1
DNA: TGTGCCAGCGGGAGGACAGGGATTAATTCACCCCTCCACTTT
CDR3: CASGRTGINSPLHF

D: TRBD1
J: TRBJ1-1
size: once
V: TRBV4-3
DNA: TGCGCCAGTACCCCGGGACAGATGAACACTGAAGCTTTCTTT
CDR3: CASTPGQMNTEAFF

D: -
J: TRBJ1-1
size: -
V: TRBV28
DNA: TGTGCCAGCAGTCCCAGATTCGCTGAAGCTTTCTTT
CDR3: CASSPRFAEAFF

D: TRBD1
J: TRBJ2-1
size: once
V: TRBV7-9
DNA: TGTGCCAGCAGGCCGGGACAGAATTACAATGAGCAGTTCTTC
CDR3: CASRPGQNYNEQFF

D: TRBD1
J: TRBJ1-4
size: -
V: TRBV18
DNA: TGTGCCAGCTCACCCGACAGGGGTGAAAAACTGTTTTTT
CDR3: CASSPDRGEKLFF

D: -
J: TRBJ2-3
size: -
V: TRBV14
DNA: TGTGCCAGCAGCCCCGGACTAAGCACAGATACGCAGTATTTT
CDR3: CASSPGLSTDTQYF

D: -
J: TRBJ2-3
size: few
V: TRBV28
DNA: TGTGCCAGCAGTTCGAAATCCGGGACGCAGGGGACAGATACGCAGTATTTT
CDR3: CASSSKSGTQGTDTQYF

D: -
J: TRBJ1-4
size: -
V: TRBV18
DNA: TGTGCCAGCTCACGGGGCCTTAATGAAAAACTGTTTTTT
CDR3: CASSRGLNEKLFF

D: TRBD1
J: TRBJ1-2
size: -
V: TRBV12-3/TRBV12-4
DNA: TGTGCCAGCAGCCTGGGACAGCTTTATGGCTACACCTTC
CDR3: CASSLGQLYGYTF

D: -
J: TRBJ1-6
size: -
V: TRBV5-6
DNA: TGTGCCAGCACCTACGGGGTCTATAATTCACCCCTCCACTTT
CDR3: CASTYGVYNSPLHF

D: TRBD1
J: TRBJ2-7
size: once
V: TRBV5-1
DNA: TGCGCCAGCAGCACCCCCAGCGGGACAGGGTCCTACGAGCAGTACTTC
CDR3: CASSTPSGTGSYEQYF

D: TRBD1
J: TRBJ1-2
size: -
V: TRBV6-5
DNA: TGTGCCAGCAGTAGGGACAGGGGGACCTATGGCTACACCTTC
CDR3: CASSRDRGTYGYTF

D: -
J: TRBJ1-1
size: -
V: TRBV28
DNA: TGTGCCAGCAGCTCACTCCCGTCAGGGGCTTTCTTT
CDR3: CASSSLPSGAFF

D: -
J: TRBJ1-1
size: -
V: TRBV5-1
DNA: TGCGCCAGCAGCGCGGAGTTTAACACTGAAGCTTTCTTT
CDR3: CASSAEFNTEAFF

D: TRBD1
J: TRBJ1-2
size: -
V: TRBV19
DNA: TGTGCCAGTAGGGGACAGGAGATTACTAAGGAAACCTATGGCTACACCTTC
CDR3: CASRGQEITKETYGYTF

D: TRBD2
J: TRBJ2-2
size: -
V: TRBV28
DNA: TGTGCCAGCAGGATTCCCGGCGGGAGGAACACCGGGGAGCTGTTTTTT
CDR3: CASRIPGGRNTGELFF

D: -
J: TRBJ1-2
size: -
V: TRBV4-2
DNA: TGTGCCAGCAGCCAAGATACGGGGGTCGACTATGGCTACACCTTC
CDR3: CASSQDTGVDYGYTF

D: TRBD2
J: TRBJ2-5
size: -
V: TRBV27
DNA: TGTGCCAGCAGGGGACTAGCGGGAGGGGGTTTGGAGACCCAGTACTTC
CDR3: CASRGLAGGGLETQYF

D: -
J: TRBJ1-6
size: -
V: TRBV30
DNA: TGTGCCTGCAACTTAGTTAACCTTGATAATTCACCCCTCCACTTT
CDR3: CACNLVNLDNSPLHF

D: -
J: TRBJ2-7
size: once
V: TRBV30
DNA: TGTGCCTGGAGTGTAGGTGCGGGGTCCGAGCAGTACTTC
CDR3: CAWSVGAGSEQYF

D: -
J: TRBJ1-6
size: -
V: TRBV6-5
DNA: TGTGCCAGCAGTAACGCGAGCGTATATAATTCACCCCTCCACTTT
CDR3: CASSNASVYNSPLHF

D: TRBD1
J: TRBJ2-5
size: few
V: TRBV2
DNA: TGTGCCAGCAGTCCGTCGCGGACAGGATCAGAGACCCAGTACTTC
CDR3: CASSPSRTGSETQYF

D: TRBD2
J: TRBJ2-3
size: -
V: TRBV6-5
DNA: TGTGCCAGCTTAGCGGGAGGGCCTGGAGATACGCAGTATTTT
CDR3: CASLAGGPGDTQYF

D: TRBD2
J: TRBJ2-5
size: -
V: TRBV6-2/TRBV6-3
DNA: TGTGCCAGCAGTTACGGCGGGAGCCGAGAGACCCAGTACTTC
CDR3: CASSYGGSRETQYF

D: -
J: TRBJ1-4
size: -
V: TRBV7-9
DNA: TGTGCCAGCGTCCGAGGGAATTACGAAAAACTGTTTTTT
CDR3: CASVRGNYEKLFF

D: -
J: TRBJ2-2
size: -
V: TRBV4-3
DNA: TGCGCCAGCAGCCAAGAATGGCAGGGTTGGAACACCGGGGAGCTGTTTTTT
CDR3: CASSQEWQGWNTGELFF

D: -
J: TRBJ1-4
size: once
V: TRBV30
DNA: TGTGCCTGGAGTTTTGGTCTAGGAGTAGTTAATGAAAAACTGTTTTTT
CDR3: CAWSFGLGVVNEKLFF

D: -
J: TRBJ2-1
size: -
V: TRBV13
DNA: TGTGCCAGCAGCTTAGCGACCTCCGGGGAGCAGTTCTTC
CDR3: CASSLATSGEQFF

D: -
J: TRBJ1-5
size: -
V: TRBV25-1
DNA: TGTGCCAGCAGTGACTCTAATCAGCCCCAGCATTTT
CDR3: CASSDSNQPQHF

D: TRBD1
J: TRBJ1-3
size: -
V: TRBV2
DNA: TGTGCCAGCAGGACAGGGTCGGGCGGCGTGGAAAACACCATATATTTT
CDR3: CASRTGSGGVENTIYF

D: -
J: TRBJ2-5
size: -
V: TRBV7-8
DNA: TGTGCCAGCAGGGGGCTTGGTGGTGGAGAGACCCAGTACTTC
CDR3: CASRGLGGGETQYF

D: TRBD1
J: TRBJ1-5
size: -
V: TRBV19
DNA: TGTGCCAGTAGTATCGGCGATCGACAGGGACACAATCAGCCCCAGCATTTT
CDR3: CASSIGDRQGHNQPQHF

D: -
J: TRBJ1-1
size: once
V: TRBV7-8
DNA: TGTGCCAGCAGCCCGAAAACAGGGTTTAAGGGTGAAGCTTTCTTT
CDR3: CASSPKTGFKGEAFF

D: -
J: TRBJ1-5
size: -
V: TRBV30
DNA: TGTGCCTGGAGCGGGATGAGCAATCAGCCCCAGCATTTT
CDR3: CAWSGMSNQPQHF

D: TRBD2
J: TRBJ2-7
size: -
V: TRBV4-3
DNA: TGCGCCAGCAGCCTACTAGCGGGAGGGCCGGAGCAGTACTTC
CDR3: CASSLLAGGPEQYF

D: TRBD1
J: TRBJ2-7
size: once
V: TRBV6-5
DNA: TGTGCCAGCAGTTTCTACCGGGACAGGGGCGAGCAGTACTTC
CDR3: CASSFYRDRGEQYF

D: TRBD2
J: TRBJ2-3
size: -
V: TRBV5-4
DNA: TGTGCCAGCAGCTTCCCGACTAGCGGGGGAACAGATACGCAGTATTTT
CDR3: CASSFPTSGGTDTQYF

D: -
J: TRBJ1-3
size: once
V: TRBV6-5
DNA: TGTGCCAGCAGCCCAAATGGAAACACCATATATTTT
CDR3: CASSPNGNTIYF

D: -
J: TRBJ1-5
size: once
V: TRBV4-3
DNA: TGCGCCAGCAGCCAAGATTCGGACAGTTTAAATCAGCCCCAGCATTTT
CDR3: CASSQDSDSLNQPQHF

D: TRBD1
J: TRBJ2-7
size: many
V: TRBV3-1/TRBV3-2
DNA: TGTGCCAGCAGCAGGGGACAGGTACAGTACGAGCAGTACTTC
CDR3: CASSRGQVQYEQYF

D: -
J: TRBJ1-3
size: -
V: TRBV10-3
DNA: TGTGCCAGCCGATGGGGGGACCAAGCAGGAAACACCATATATTTT
CDR3: CASRWGDQAGNTIYF

D: TRBD2
J: TRBJ2-7
size: -
V: TRBV19
DNA: TGTGCCAGTAGTATAGATCCTAGCGGGTCCTCCTACGAGCAGTACTTC
CDR3: CASSIDPSGSSYEQYF